This T cell receptor (beta chain) was sequenced for a study of cytomegalovirus exposure and HLA in healthy donors. Study results and limitations: Associated with cytomegalovirus, according to the listing, were 170 or so TCR beta chains.

The PCR employed 60 Vbeta primers together with 13 Jbeta primers. Assay used: immunoSEQ multiplex PCR; TCRdb lists only in-frame clones, some missing. The data hold around 130,000 clones, with approximately 80% observed a single time. This clone was recorded a few times. Its antigen is not identified. The CDR3 extends over 14 amino acids. V was pared by 6 bases and J by 5 bases, with 7 bases of the junction left unmatched. In germline, CDR1 is MDHEN, CDR2 SYDVKM. This rearrangement joins TRBV28 to TRBJ1-2; TRBD1 matches 9 bases. The origin of this receptor is a girl under 10 years old in good health and CMV-seronegative. Sample: PBMCs. The CDR3 sequence is CASRSQGAEYGYTF. The CDR3 DNA sequence: TGTGCCAGCAGGTCACAGGGGGCGGAGTATGGCTACACCTTC.